This T cell receptor (beta chain) was observed in a study of control samples from healthy donors and cancer patients. The method was immunoSEQ multiplex PCR; TCRdb's version includes in-frame clones alone and lacks a portion of them. The sample records more than 35,000 clones, around four fifths being singletons. The CDR3 runs to 11 residues. Germline CDR1 reads DFQATT; CDR2 reads SNEGSKA (reference sequence). Deletions cut 5 bases from V and 8 bases from J, with 12 bases between. The J gene is TRBJ1-2, the V gene TRBV20-1; D uncertain. Sequencing was done on a sample of PBMCs. This TCR derives from a woman aged 60-70 years with lung cancer. The CDR3 loop reads CSAETTGGYTF. DNA for the CDR3: TGCAGTGCTGAGACGACTGGGGGCTACACCTTC.